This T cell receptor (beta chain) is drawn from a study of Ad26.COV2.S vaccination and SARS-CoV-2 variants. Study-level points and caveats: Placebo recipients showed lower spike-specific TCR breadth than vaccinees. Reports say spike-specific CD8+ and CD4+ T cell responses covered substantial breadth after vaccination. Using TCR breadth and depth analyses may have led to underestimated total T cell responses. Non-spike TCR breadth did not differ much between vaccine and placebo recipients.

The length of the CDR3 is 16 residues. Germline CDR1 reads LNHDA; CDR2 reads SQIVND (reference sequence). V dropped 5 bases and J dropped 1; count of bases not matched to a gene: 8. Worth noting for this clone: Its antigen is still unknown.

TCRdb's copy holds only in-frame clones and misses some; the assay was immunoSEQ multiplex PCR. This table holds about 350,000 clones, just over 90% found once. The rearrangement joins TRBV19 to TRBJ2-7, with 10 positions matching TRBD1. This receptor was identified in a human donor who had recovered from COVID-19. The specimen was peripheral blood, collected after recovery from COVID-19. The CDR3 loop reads CASSQSGQGVSYEQYF. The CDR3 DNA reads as TGTGCCAGTAGTCAATCAGGACAGGGGGTTTCCTACGAGCAGTACTTC.